The rows below give T cell receptor beta chains drawn from one sample of a study of T cell changes during pregnancy in multiple sclerosis. Clones were sequenced by immunoSEQ multiplex PCR, and TCRdb holds only the in-frame ones, with some missing. The sample yields around 50,000 clones, 85% to 90% seen once. Sample: peripheral blood from another person, used as feeder cells. These receptors all come from a human donor whose cells served as feeder cells for cultures in a pregnancy study. Each CDR3 is given with its conserved first and last residue. A D gene is named only where the DNA matches it firmly. Clone size is given for some rows only: seen once, a few or many times, or a class if the clone is expanded.

d_gene: TRBD1; v_gene: TRBV10-3; abundance: .; j_gene: TRBJ2-5; CDR3aa: CATGTGAQETQYF; CDR3nt: TGTGCCACAGGGACAGGGGCCCAAGAGACCCAGTACTTC
d_gene: TRBD2; v_gene: TRBV5-1; abundance: .; j_gene: TRBJ2-3; CDR3aa: CASSRRGLGLTDTQYF; CDR3nt: TGCGCCAGCAGTCGTAGGGGACTAGGACTCACAGATACGCAGTATTTT
d_gene: .; v_gene: TRBV7-2; abundance: .; j_gene: TRBJ2-1; CDR3aa: CASSFRNEQFF; CDR3nt: TGTGCCAGCAGCTTTAGAAATGAGCAGTTCTTC
d_gene: .; v_gene: TRBV19; abundance: .; j_gene: TRBJ1-1; CDR3aa: CASGSLGGGTEAFF; CDR3nt: TGTGCCAGCGGCTCCCTGGGGGGTGGGACTGAAGCTTTCTTT
d_gene: TRBD2; v_gene: TRBV11-3; abundance: .; j_gene: TRBJ2-1; CDR3aa: CASSLEGPGGLGYNEQFF; CDR3nt: TGTGCCAGCAGCTTAGAGGGTCCGGGAGGGTTGGGTTACAATGAGCAGTTCTTC
d_gene: .; v_gene: TRBV30; abundance: .; j_gene: TRBJ1-3; CDR3aa: CAWSREGNTIYF; CDR3nt: TGTGCCTGGAGTAGGGAGGGAAACACCATATATTTT
d_gene: .; v_gene: TRBV5-1; abundance: .; j_gene: TRBJ1-4; CDR3aa: CASSPGEKLFF; CDR3nt: TGCGCCAGCAGCCCGGGGGAAAAACTGTTTTTT
d_gene: .; v_gene: TRBV2; abundance: .; j_gene: TRBJ2-4; CDR3aa: CASSPMKSTKNIQYF; CDR3nt: TGTGCCAGCAGTCCCATGAAGTCTACCAAAAACATTCAGTACTTC
d_gene: .; v_gene: TRBV14; abundance: .; j_gene: TRBJ1-2; CDR3aa: CASSPLDTSPYYGYTF; CDR3nt: TGTGCCAGCAGCCCCTTAGACACCTCACCCTACTATGGCTACACCTTC
d_gene: TRBD2; v_gene: TRBV5-1; abundance: .; j_gene: TRBJ2-1; CDR3aa: CASSALAGDYNEQFF; CDR3nt: TGCGCCAGCAGCGCCTTAGCGGGGGATTACAATGAGCAGTTCTTC
d_gene: .; v_gene: TRBV4-3; abundance: .; j_gene: TRBJ1-2; CDR3aa: CASSQGGRVGGYTF; CDR3nt: TGCGCCAGCAGCCAAGGGGGGCGCGTTGGCGGCTACACCTTC
d_gene: .; v_gene: TRBV4-2; abundance: .; j_gene: TRBJ2-1; CDR3aa: CASSQDRENEQFF; CDR3nt: TGTGCCAGCAGCCAAGATAGGGAGAATGAGCAGTTCTTC
d_gene: .; v_gene: TRBV5-1; abundance: .; j_gene: TRBJ2-5; CDR3aa: CASSLVETQYF; CDR3nt: TGCGCCAGCAGCTTGGTTGAGACCCAGTACTTC
d_gene: .; v_gene: TRBV30; abundance: .; j_gene: TRBJ2-7; CDR3aa: CAWGLSYEQYF; CDR3nt: TGTGCCTGGGGACTTTCCTACGAGCAGTACTTC
d_gene: TRBD1; v_gene: TRBV5-1; abundance: .; j_gene: TRBJ2-5; CDR3aa: CASSDRGQTQYF; CDR3nt: TGCGCCAGCAGCGACAGGGGACAGACCCAGTACTTC
d_gene: TRBD1; v_gene: TRBV7-9; abundance: .; j_gene: TRBJ2-4; CDR3aa: CASSLGGQGSIQYF; CDR3nt: TGTGCCAGCAGCTTAGGAGGACAGGGATCCATTCAGTACTTC
d_gene: .; v_gene: TRBV7-2; abundance: .; j_gene: TRBJ2-3; CDR3aa: CASSLWSSLADTQYF; CDR3nt: TGTGCCAGCAGCTTATGGAGTAGTTTAGCAGATACGCAGTATTTT
d_gene: .; v_gene: TRBV4-2; abundance: .; j_gene: TRBJ2-7; CDR3aa: CASSQETGSSYEQYF; CDR3nt: TGTGCCAGCAGCCAAGAAACAGGAAGCTCCTACGAGCAGTACTTC
d_gene: .; v_gene: TRBV7-2; abundance: .; j_gene: TRBJ2-3; CDR3aa: CASSLLAKAVDTQYF; CDR3nt: TGTGCCAGCAGCTTACTCGCGAAGGCGGTGGATACGCAGTATTTT
d_gene: .; v_gene: TRBV7-9; abundance: .; j_gene: TRBJ2-7; CDR3aa: CASSLGQGDLYEQYF; CDR3nt: TGTGCCAGCAGCTTAGGTCAGGGAGATCTCTACGAGCAGTACTTC
d_gene: TRBD1; v_gene: TRBV5-7; abundance: .; j_gene: TRBJ1-6; CDR3aa: CASSFDRVSNSPLHF; CDR3nt: TGTGCCAGCAGCTTTGACAGGGTGTCTAATTCACCCCTCCACTTT
d_gene: .; v_gene: TRBV7-2; abundance: .; j_gene: TRBJ2-7; CDR3aa: CASSLHRSYEQYF; CDR3nt: TGTGCCAGCAGCTTACATCGTAGCTACGAGCAGTACTTC
d_gene: .; v_gene: TRBV9; abundance: .; j_gene: TRBJ2-1; CDR3aa: CASSPPPGQQFF; CDR3nt: TGTGCCAGCAGCCCACCCCCGGGACAGCAGTTCTTC
d_gene: TRBD1; v_gene: TRBV19; abundance: few; j_gene: TRBJ1-1; CDR3aa: CASRPRGQDLLAEAFF; CDR3nt: TGTGCCAGTAGGCCTAGGGGACAGGACCTATTGGCTGAAGCTTTCTTT
d_gene: .; v_gene: TRBV28; abundance: .; j_gene: TRBJ2-1; CDR3aa: CASSVLGQGQFF; CDR3nt: TGTGCCAGCAGCGTCCTCGGCCAGGGCCAGTTCTTC
d_gene: .; v_gene: TRBV6-1; abundance: .; j_gene: TRBJ2-5; CDR3aa: CASSANQETQYF; CDR3nt: TGTGCCAGCAGTGCAAACCAAGAGACCCAGTACTTC
d_gene: .; v_gene: TRBV30; abundance: .; j_gene: TRBJ2-2; CDR3aa: CAWSSGASPANTGELFF; CDR3nt: TGTGCCTGGAGCTCCGGGGCATCCCCGGCGAACACCGGGGAGCTGTTTTTT